The rows below give T cell receptor beta chains drawn from one sample of a study of blood T cell repertoires in COVID-19. TCRdb's copy holds only in-frame clones and misses some; the assay was immunoSEQ multiplex PCR. The sample has 140,000 or so clones, 90% seen once. Sequencing was carried out using peripheral blood. The receptors stem from a woman aged 80 or over with acute or convalescent COVID-19. CDR3s include the opening cysteine and the closing phenylalanine or tryptophan. The D gene is left open where the match is weak. Clone size appears in some rows only: once, few, many, or a class for an expanded clone.

-	TRBV3-1/TRBV3-2	TRBJ2-3	few	TGTGCCAGCAGCCAAAGAGGGCACACAGATACGCAGTATTTT	CASSQRGHTDTQYF
-	TRBV7-2	TRBJ1-1	-	TGTGCCAGCAGCTTAGTGGCAGGGGAAACTGAAGCTTTCTTT	CASSLVAGETEAFF
-	TRBV6-2/TRBV6-3	TRBJ1-1	-	TGTGCCAGCAGTCAAGCGGGACGGCCGAATTCGGGCACTGAAGCTTTCTTT	CASSQAGRPNSGTEAFF
TRBD1	TRBV10-2	TRBJ2-1	-	TGCGCCAGCAGCACGGGACAGGGGACTCACAATGAGCAGTTCTTC	CASSTGQGTHNEQFF
-	TRBV2	TRBJ2-2	-	TGTGCCAGCAGTGAGCTAGGGGTAAACACCGGGGAGCTGTTTTTT	CASSELGVNTGELFF
TRBD1	TRBV2	TRBJ1-5	-	TGTGCCAGCAGCCAATCCCCGGACAGGGACCCCAATCAGCCCCAGCATTTT	CASSQSPDRDPNQPQHF
TRBD2	TRBV5-4	TRBJ2-3	-	TGTGCCAGCGCGCGGGGCGGGGGAACAGATACGCAGTATTTT	CASARGGGTDTQYF
-	TRBV4-2	TRBJ1-1	-	TGTGCCACTGCGATGAACACTGAAGCTTTCTTT	CATAMNTEAFF
TRBD1	TRBV11-2	TRBJ1-4	-	TGTGCCAGCAGCCCGGGACAGGGGCATTCTAATGAAAAACTGTTTTTT	CASSPGQGHSNEKLFF
TRBD2	TRBV2	TRBJ2-1	-	TGTGCCAGCAGTTACGTTAGCGGGGAGAGCTCCTACAATGAGCAGTTCTTC	CASSYVSGESSYNEQFF
TRBD1	TRBV2	TRBJ2-3	-	TGTGCCAGCAGTGGACAGGGGGCGCCGGATACGCAGTATTTT	CASSGQGAPDTQYF
TRBD1	TRBV19	TRBJ1-2	-	TGTGCCAGTAAGGGGACAGGGGGCGACTATGGCTACACCTTC	CASKGTGGDYGYTF
-	TRBV5-8	TRBJ2-5	-	TGTGCCAGCAGCTTGGACGGACAGAACCAAGAGACCCAGTACTTC	CASSLDGQNQETQYF
TRBD1	TRBV2	TRBJ2-7	-	TGTGCCAGCAGTGGGGGTTTTGGGACAGGGGGTTCATACGAGCAGTACTTC	CASSGGFGTGGSYEQYF
-	TRBV28	TRBJ2-7	once	TGTGCCAGCAGTTTATTAGACGGGGGACGCTCCTACGAGCAGTACTTC	CASSLLDGGRSYEQYF
TRBD1	TRBV28	TRBJ2-7	-	TGTGCCAGCAGTTTCAGGACAGGGGGACGGAGCGGAGGGGGCGTCTACGAGCAGTACTTC	CASSFRTGGRSGGGVYEQYF